Each of the 30 T cell receptor beta chains below was sequenced from the same sample in a study of T cell responses to AZD1222 COVID-19 vaccine. Repertoires were generated with immunoSEQ multiplex PCR, while TCRdb's copy carries only in-frame clones and drops some. The table has approximately 70,000 clones, 87% seen once. The material sequenced was peripheral blood, taken on day 0 of AZD1222 vaccination. The receptors were sampled from an adult in good health.

Here the CDR3 DNA reads TGTGCCAGCAGTGCTCCTGGAGGTCACTCGGGGGAGCAGTACTTC. Amino acid sequence: CASSAPGGHSGEQYF. The genes are TRBV25-1 and TRBJ2-7, with D possibly matching TRBD2 (5 bases). The CDR3 has 15 residues. V was trimmed by 4 bases and J by 7 bases, leaving 20 bases between them. Germline V lookup: CDR1 MGHDK, CDR2 SYGVNS.

The V and J genes are TRBV4-1 and TRBJ1-5; D call uncertain. The germline CDR1 and CDR2 sequences are MGHRA and YSYEKL. The CDR3 totals 15 residues. Trimming shortened V by 4 bases and J by 6 bases, and 16 bases separated the two germline ends. CDR3 bases: TGCGCCAGCAGCCCACCGGACCTAATGGGTCAGCCCCAGCATTTT. This translates into CASSPPDLMGQPQHF.

The chain joins TRBV30 to TRBJ1-2; possible D gene TRBD1, 6 bases. V lost 2 bases to trimming and J lost 7 bases, with 14 bases between them. CDR1 and CDR2 from the germline V gene are GTSNPN and SVGIG (reference sequence). This CDR3 spans 13 amino acids. CDR3 amino acids: CAWSSRGWGGYTF. CDR3 DNA sequence: TGTGCCTGGAGTTCGAGGGGGTGGGGTGGCTACACCTTC. Full variable domain (outside the CDR3, taken from reference TRBV30 and TRBJ1-2): SQTIHQWPATLVQPVGSPLSLECTVEGTSNPNLYWYRQAAGRGLQLLFYSVGIGQISSEVPQNLSASRPQDRQFILSSKKLLLSDSGFYLCAWSSRGWGGYTFGSGTRLTVV.

The chain uses TRBV13 and TRBJ1-3, with TRBD1 identical over 7 bases. The CDR3 length is 15 residues. Germline values: CDR1 PRHDT, CDR2 FYEKMQ (reference sequence). With 5 bases clipped from V and 3 bases from J, the junction kept 7 bases outside the gene matches. The CDR3 region has the DNA TGTGCCAGCAGCCAGCAAAGGGGGCTTGGAAACACCATATATTTT. As protein: CASSQQRGLGNTIYF.

The CDR3 protein is CASSGRPGRLLGEQYF. The CDR3 DNA reads as TGTGCCAGCAGCGGCCGACCCGGACGGCTACTCGGCGAGCAGTACTTC. This sequence joins TRBV7-8 and TRBJ2-7; D is uncertain. CDR3 size: 16 residues. V was cut by 5 bases and J by 6 bases, with 23 bases left in between. Per germline, CDR1 SGHVS and CDR2 FQNEAQ.

The rearrangement joins TRBV28 to TRBJ1-5, with D hard to call. This CDR3 is 14 amino acids long. The germline V and J ends were trimmed by 2 bases and 3 bases, with 8 bases remaining between them. Germline lookup yields CDR1 MDHEN and CDR2 SYDVKM. The CDR3, as DNA: TGTGCCAGCAGTTTAGAGACAATCAATCAGCCCCAGCATTTT. It is translated as CASSLETINQPQHF. Combining the CDR3 with reference TRBV28 and TRBJ1-5 gives the whole variable domain DVKVTQSSRYLVKRTGEKVFLECVQDMDHENMFWYRQDPGLGLRLIYFSYDVKMKEKGDIPEGYSVSREKKERFSLILESASTNQTSMYLCASSLETINQPQHFGDGTRLSIL.

This clone occurred once. The CDR3 DNA follows: TGTGCCTGGAATAGGGGAAAGCCCTCTAATGAAAAACTGTTTTTT. Amino acids: CAWNRGKPSNEKLFF. V gene TRBV30 combines with J gene TRBJ1-4, with TRBD1 as a possible D gene (5 bases). Germline loops: CDR1 GTSNPN, CDR2 SVGIG (reference sequence). The CDR3 has 15 residues. V gave up 4 bases and J gave up 3 bases, with 15 bases separating them.

V usage is TRBV11-2 and J usage is TRBJ1-1, with 8 bases matching TRBD1. CDR1 is SGHAT, CDR2 FQNNGV, per germline. The CDR3 contains 17 residues. V was pared by 5 bases and J by 4 bases, with 15 bases of the junction left unmatched. The CDR3 sequence: CASSLGAIQGVGTEAFF. In DNA, the CDR3 is TGTGCCAGCAGCCTAGGTGCAATACAGGGGGTGGGCACTGAAGCTTTCTTT. Using reference TRBV11-2 and TRBJ1-1 for the parts outside the CDR3, the full variable domain is EAGVAQSPRYKIIEKRQSVAFWCNPISGHATLYWYQQILGQGPKLLIQFQNNGVVDDSQLPKDRFSAERLKGVDSTLKIQPAKLEDSAVYLCASSLGAIQGVGTEAFFGQGTRLTVV.

The table lists this clone with a count of one. This chain uses TRBV29-1 with TRBJ1-1, with TRBD1 as a possible D gene (6 bases). This CDR3 spans 14 amino acids. The germline V gene encodes CDR1 SQVTM and CDR2 ANQGSEA. V was trimmed by 3 bases and J by 4 bases, leaving 15 bases between them. The CDR3 nucleotides are TGCAGCGTTGAGGTGGCGGGAGGGGGCACTGAAGCTTTCTTT. Protein: CSVEVAGGGTEAFF.

The chain uses TRBV18 and TRBJ1-3, with 8 positions matching TRBD1. Germline CDR1 and CDR2: KGHSH and LQKENI. The CDR3 is 16 residues long. The trim removed 2 bases at V and 3 bases at J, leaving 6 bases unmatched. CDR3 region: CASSPAGQGSGNTIYF. The CDR3 DNA reads TGTGCCAGCTCACCAGCCGGACAGGGAAGTGGAAACACCATATATTTT. Full variable domain (outside the CDR3, taken from reference TRBV18 and TRBJ1-3): NAGVMQNPRHLVRRRGQEARLRCSPMKGHSHVYWYRQLPEEGLKFMVYLQKENIIDESGMPKERFSAEFPKEGPSILRIQQVVRGDSAAYFCASSPAGQGSGNTIYFGEGSWLTVV.

This clone is a singleton in its sample. The gene calls are TRBV19 and TRBJ2-3, with 10 bases that match TRBD2. The CDR3 has 15 amino acids. The ends lost 5 bases at V and 12 bases at J; junction bases unmatched: 14. Germline CDR1 reads LNHDA; CDR2 reads SQIVND (reference sequence). In DNA form, the CDR3 reads TGTGCCAGTAGTCCTCACCGACTAGCGGGTGATCCCCAGTATTTT. It codes for CASSPHRLAGDPQYF.

V is TRBV5-6 and J is TRBJ2-5; 12 nucleotides match TRBD1. In germline, CDR1 is SGHDT, CDR2 YYEEEE. Trimming removed 4 bases from V and 5 bases from J; junction bases left unmatched: 12. The CDR3 is 17 amino acids. DNA of the CDR3: TGTGCCAGCAGCCCATGGGGGACAGGGGGCGCATGGGAGACCCAGTACTTC. This gives the protein CASSPWGTGGAWETQYF.

CDR3 coding DNA: TGCAGTGCTAGAGATCGCAATGGCTACACCTTC. Its translation is CSARDRNGYTF. This rearrangement joins TRBV20-1 to TRBJ1-2, with D uncertain. This CDR3 has 11 amino acids. Germline CDR1 and CDR2: DFQATT and SNEGSKA (reference sequence). Trimming pared 0 bases from V and 6 bases from J, leaving 5 bases between.

This rearrangement joins TRBV14 to TRBJ1-2; D is possibly TRBD1 (5 bases). V lost 3 bases, J lost 1 base, and 9 bases lay in between. CDR3 length equals 14 residues. Germline V lookup: CDR1 SGHDN, CDR2 FVKESK. The CDR3: CASSHSRGNYGYTF. CDR3 nucleotide sequence: TGTGCCAGCAGCCACAGTAGGGGTAACTATGGCTACACCTTC.

The chain carries TRBV30 and TRBJ2-3; D is possibly TRBD2 (6 bases). Deletions cut 4 bases from V and 2 bases from J, with 16 bases between. The CDR3 has 15 residues. Germline V gene data show CDR1 as GTSNPN and CDR2 as SVGIG (reference sequence). The CDR3 is CAWTLGRDLTDTQYF. As DNA, the CDR3 is TGTGCCTGGACTCTGGGGCGGGATCTCACAGATACGCAGTATTTT.

The rearrangement links TRBV12-3 or TRBV12-4 to TRBJ1-1; no clear D gene. The CDR3 sequence is 13 residues long. With 3 bases removed from V and 11 bases from J, the gap between germline ends came to 16 bases. CDR3 in DNA: TGTGCCAGCAGTTTTGAGGTCCTTGGAGGGGCTTTCTTT. Its translation is CASSFEVLGGAFF.

The rearrangement uses TRBV7-3 and TRBJ2-7; tentatively, D is TRBD1 (5 bases). Germline-derived CDR1 and CDR2 are SGHTA and FQGTGA. The ends were cut back, 1 base at V and 3 bases at J, with 7 bases in the middle. The CDR3 has 13 residues. CDR3 in amino acids: CASSLRQGYEQYF. The CDR3 DNA sequence: TGTGCCAGCAGCTTAAGGCAGGGCTACGAGCAGTACTTC.

As DNA, the CDR3 is TGCAGCGTTGGAACCCCGGGACCGCGGACCGAGCAGTACTTC. Protein sequence: CSVGTPGPRTEQYF. The rearrangement joins TRBV29-1 to TRBJ2-7; the D gene could be TRBD1 or TRBD2 (5 bases each). V shed 4 bases and J shed 6 bases, with 19 bases lying between them. This CDR3 contains 14 residues. Germline assignment: CDR1 SQVTM and CDR2 ANQGSEA.

By its share, this clone is medium-sized. The V and J genes are TRBV2 and TRBJ2-2; 9 positions agree with TRBD1. The ends lost 7 bases at V and 6 bases at J; junction bases unmatched: 9. The CDR3 extends over 15 amino acids. Germline V gene data show CDR1 as SNHLY and CDR2 as FYNNEI. CDR3 amino acids: CASKQGAGTPGELFF. CDR3 nucleotide sequence: TGTGCCAGCAAACAGGGGGCAGGGACGCCCGGGGAGCTGTTTTTT.

The chain has TRBV4-1 and TRBJ1-3; D is perhaps TRBD1 (6 bases). CDR3 length: 16 amino acids. CDR1 and CDR2 (germline): MGHRA, YSYEKL. Deletions cut 0 bases from V and 4 bases from J, with 13 bases between. The CDR3 DNA is TGCGCCAGCAGCCAAGAACCACAGGGAGTAGGAAACACCATATATTTT. Translated: CASSQEPQGVGNTIYF.

The V and J genes are TRBV25-1 and TRBJ2-3; 10 nucleotides agree with TRBD2. The CDR3 sequence is 16 residues long. V lost 4 bases, J lost 3 bases, and 7 bases stayed unmatched. Germline values: CDR1 MGHDK, CDR2 SYGVNS. The CDR3 DNA follows: TGTGCCAGCAGTGGCTCCCAGCGGGGGGGAACAGATACGCAGTATTTT. It is translated as CASSGSQRGGTDTQYF.

The rearrangement uses TRBV27 and TRBJ1-6; maybe TRBD1 (5 bases). The V end was cut by 2 bases, the J end by 9 bases, with 14 bases between. The CDR3 sequence is 15 residues long. Germline V gene sequence: CDR1 MNHEY, CDR2 SMNVEV (reference sequence). The CDR3 DNA is TGTGCCAGCAGTTTAAGAGAGGGGAGGGGTTCACCCCTCCACTTT. Its protein product is CASSLREGRGSPLHF.

V gene TRBV7-2 combines with J gene TRBJ1-6, with D uncertain. V was clipped by 0 bases and J by 0 bases, with 3 bases between them. Germline CDR1 and CDR2: SGHTA and FQGNSA. This CDR3 region has 15 residues. DNA of the CDR3: TGTGCCAGCAGCTTAGCCGGCTCCTATAATTCACCCCTCCACTTT. Protein product: CASSLAGSYNSPLHF.

The chain joins TRBV5-4 to TRBJ1-6; TRBD1 is a possible D gene (6 bases). Trimming removed 5 bases from V and 10 bases from J, with 16 bases in between. Germline CDR1 is SGHNT and CDR2 is YYREEE (reference sequence). The CDR3 spans 14 residues. CDR3 loop: CASSPGAPGSPLHF. The CDR3, as DNA: TGTGCCAGCAGTCCAGGGGCACCGGGGTCACCCCTCCACTTT.

The gene calls are TRBV7-9 and TRBJ2-1, with D possibly TRBD1 on 6 matching bases. CDR3 length: 16 residues. The germline V and J ends were trimmed by 0 bases and 3 bases, with 12 bases remaining between them. Germline V gene lookup returns CDR1 SEHNR and CDR2 FQNEAQ (reference sequence). CDR3 sequence reads: CASSLAMGAGYNEQFF. In DNA, the CDR3 is TGTGCCAGCAGCTTAGCGATGGGGGCTGGCTACAATGAGCAGTTCTTC.

The CDR3, as DNA: TGTGCCAGCAGCTTAGTGTCTACAGACCGCCGCAATGAGCAGTTCTTC. It encodes CASSLVSTDRRNEQFF. This chain connects TRBV11-2 to TRBJ2-1; D not resolved. Looked up from germline, CDR1 is SGHAT and CDR2 is FQNNGV. With 1 base removed from V and 6 bases from J, the gap between germline ends came to 16 bases. CDR3 length: 16 residues.

The chain couples TRBV5-1 to TRBJ2-3; 7 bases line up with TRBD2. The CDR3 is 15 amino acids. V shed 4 bases, J shed 5 bases, and the junction held 10 bases outside the gene matches. CDR1 and CDR2 (germline): SGHRS, YFSETQ. CDR3 in amino acids: CASSPSGSLGDTQYF. The CDR3 nucleotides read TGCGCCAGCAGCCCTAGCGGTTCCCTCGGAGATACGCAGTATTTT.

V and J are TRBV11-1 and TRBJ2-5; D gene unclear. The CDR3 has 14 amino acids. Trimming cost V 3 bases and J 5 bases, with 13 bases left between them. Germline CDR1 reads SGHAT; CDR2 reads FQDESV (reference sequence). The CDR3 coding sequence is TGTGCCAGCAGCTTCGGCGGCCTGTACGAGACCCAGTACTTC. This sequence encodes CASSFGGLYETQYF.

The chain couples TRBV6-2 or TRBV6-3 to TRBJ1-5, with D possibly being TRBD1 (5 bases). Germline values: CDR1 MNHEY, CDR2 SVGEGT. Trimming shortened V by 4 bases and J by 3 bases, and 10 bases separated the two germline ends. The CDR3 contains 14 residues. Here the CDR3 reads CASSSGTPNQPQHF. CDR3 in DNA: TGTGCCAGCAGTTCCGGGACTCCCAATCAGCCCCAGCATTTT.

The chain couples TRBV28 to TRBJ2-7; D may be TRBD1 (6 bases). This CDR3 spans 14 amino acids. Germline V lookup: CDR1 MDHEN, CDR2 SYDVKM. The ends were cut back, 2 bases at V and 2 bases at J, with 10 bases in the middle. The CDR3 reads CASSLLRGPYEQYF. The CDR3 bases are TGTGCCAGCAGTTTACTCAGGGGTCCCTACGAGCAGTACTTC.